A selection of T cell receptor beta chains follows, all from one sample in a study of human T cells and chemical hapten exposure. Each CDR3 protein gets one entry after TCRdb re-called the RACE reads with MiXCR. The data contain approximately 400,000 distinct CDR3 sequences, approximately 5% of them singletons. The sample consisted of whole blood, taken in connection with sensitization to the hapten diphenylcyclopropenone (DPC). These receptors all come from a woman in her forties or fifties with alopecia areata. Some clones in this sample may be carry-over from other donors' samples. Each CDR3 is given with its conserved first and last residue. A D gene is named only where the DNA matches it firmly. Expanded clones get a size class; other rows say once, few or many, or leave the size out.

cdr3_nt | cdr3_aa | clone_size | j_call | d_call | v_call
TGCAGCGTTGAATGGGGACCCACTGAAGCTTTCTTT | CSVEWGPTEAFF | few | TRBJ1-1 | . | TRBV29-1
TGTGCCAGCAGACCCCGGGAGCGCGGAAATGAGCAGTTCTTC | CASRPRERGNEQFF | . | TRBJ2-1 | . | TRBV6-2/TRBV6-3
TGTGCCAGCACCCAGGGTCAGCTTTATGGCTACACCTTC | CASTQGQLYGYTF | many | TRBJ1-2 | . | TRBV6-1
TGTGCCAGCAGCCCCCCACACCGGACTAGCGGGTTTAGCACAGATACGCAGTATTTT | CASSPPHRTSGFSTDTQYF | . | TRBJ2-3 | TRBD2 | TRBV16
TGCGCCAGCAGCCAAGAAAAGGGGGCTGGCACCGGGGAGCTGTTTTTT | CASSQEKGAGTGELFF | . | TRBJ2-2 | TRBD1 | TRBV4-3
TGTGCCAGCAGCTTCCGACAGGGGGCAACAGATACGCAGTATTTT | CASSFRQGATDTQYF | few | TRBJ2-3 | TRBD1 | TRBV3-1
TGTGCCAGCAGGGACAGGGTCGCTAATGAAAAACTGTTTTTT | CASRDRVANEKLFF | few | TRBJ1-4 | TRBD1 | TRBV6-8
TGCAGTGCTGGGCAGGGTCCCGTGGGCTACGAGCAGTACTTC | CSAGQGPVGYEQYF | . | TRBJ2-7 | . | TRBV20-1
TGCGCCAGCAGCTTGTCGGGACACCCCCAAGAGACCCAGTACTTC | CASSLSGHPQETQYF | many | TRBJ2-5 | . | TRBV5-1
TGCAGTGCTAGAGAGTCAGCCGCCTATGGCTACACCTTC | CSARESAAYGYTF | few | TRBJ1-2 | . | TRBV20-1
TGTGCCAGCAGTTACTCTACGCCGCCCGAAAAACTGTTTTTT | CASSYSTPPEKLFF | many | TRBJ1-4 | . | TRBV6-2/TRBV6-3
TGTGCCAGCAGCTTAGAGTTGGCTTCTCAGCCCCAGCATTTT | CASSLELASQPQHF | . | TRBJ1-5 | . | TRBV7-9
TGTGCCAGTAGTATCTGGTTATTGCAGGGGGCGCGTACCGGGGAGCTGTTTTTT | CASSIWLLQGARTGELFF | many | TRBJ2-2 | TRBD1 | TRBV19
TGTGCCAGCAGTTACTCGCCAGGGAGCTCTGGGGCCAACGTCCTGACTTTC | CASSYSPGSSGANVLTF | . | TRBJ2-6 | . | TRBV6-6
TGTGCCAGCAGGAGACCGGGACAGAGCAGCGAGCAGTACTTC | CASRRPGQSSEQYF | many | TRBJ2-7 | TRBD1 | TRBV9
TGTGCCAGCAGCTTAGCGACAGGCCGCCCTGAAGCTTTCTTT | CASSLATGRPEAFF | . | TRBJ1-1 | . | TRBV7-9
TGTGCCAGCAGCTCATGGACAGGGGGGACTGAAGCTTTCTTT | CASSSWTGGTEAFF | few | TRBJ1-1 | TRBD1 | TRBV13
TGTGCCAGCAGCGCGAAAGGTGGGACAGGGGGCGACACTGAAGCTTTCTTT | CASSAKGGTGGDTEAFF | few | TRBJ1-1 | TRBD1 | TRBV7-3
TGCGCCAGCAGCCAAGATCTTTCGGGATGGTCCTTCGAGCAGTACTTC | CASSQDLSGWSFEQYF | . | TRBJ2-7 | . | TRBV4-1
TGTGCCAGCAGTACCGGGACAACTCCCCGCAACGTCCTGACTTTC | CASSTGTTPRNVLTF | many | TRBJ2-6 | . | TRBV6-2/TRBV6-3
TGTGCCAGCAGCATTATCGACAGTTCTGGCTACACCTTC | CASSIIDSSGYTF | many | TRBJ1-2 | . | TRBV6-2/TRBV6-3
TGTGCCAGCAGCCAAGAAGAGGCGGGCCTAAGCACAGATACGCAGTATTTT | CASSQEEAGLSTDTQYF | many | TRBJ2-3 | . | TRBV4-2
TGTGCCAGCAGTTTCCAACAGGGGAACACTGAAGCTTTCTTT | CASSFQQGNTEAFF | many | TRBJ1-1 | . | TRBV12-3/TRBV12-4
TGTGCCAGCAGTCGACAGGGGCTCATTAATTCACCCCTCCACTTT | CASSRQGLINSPLHF | . | TRBJ1-6 | TRBD1 | TRBV7-2
TGTGCCAGCAGCTCCCACCCCCTACAAAGTCGGGCCTACGAGCAGTACTTC | CASSSHPLQSRAYEQYF | many | TRBJ2-7 | . | TRBV11-1
TGTGCCAGCAGAGTGGGCGGATGGCAGCCCCAGCATTTT | CASRVGGWQPQHF | many | TRBJ1-5 | . | TRBV6-1
TGTGCCTGGAGTGTCGACATCCACAATCAGCCCCAGCATTTT | CAWSVDIHNQPQHF | . | TRBJ1-5 | . | TRBV30
TGTGCCTGGGTGATCAAGGGGTCAAACAATGAGCAGTTCTTC | CAWVIKGSNNEQFF | . | TRBJ2-1 | . | TRBV30
TGTGCCAGCTCACCCCAAGCAGATACGCAGTATTTT | CASSPQADTQYF | many | TRBJ2-3 | . | TRBV18
TGTGCCAGCAGCTTACGGGTACAGGGGAGCTCCTACAATGAGCAGTTCTTC | CASSLRVQGSSYNEQFF | many | TRBJ2-1 | TRBD1 | TRBV7-3
TGTGCCACCAGTGACCCCGACACAGATACGCAGTATTTT | CATSDPDTDTQYF | many | TRBJ2-3 | . | TRBV24-1
TGTGCCAGCAGCGCCCGAAGGGGAATAGGCGGGAGGAAGACCTATGAGCAGTTCTTC | CASSARRGIGGRKTYEQFF | many | TRBJ2-1 | TRBD2 | TRBV9
TGTGCCAGCAGCTTAGGAGGGGGCGCCACTCCCCAGACCCAGTACTTC | CASSLGGGATPQTQYF | many | TRBJ2-5 | TRBD1 | TRBV7-8
TGTGCCAGCAAGTTAGCGGGAGGTCGCTCCTACAATGAGCAGTTCTTC | CASKLAGGRSYNEQFF | few | TRBJ2-1 | TRBD2 | TRBV6-2/TRBV6-3
TGTGCCAGCAGTACAGGTAGGGACGAGCAGTACTTC | CASSTGRDEQYF | many | TRBJ2-7 | . | TRBV28
TGCAGTGCTATAATCCCGCTCAGCAATGAGCAGTTCTTC | CSAIIPLSNEQFF | few | TRBJ2-1 | . | TRBV20-1
TGTGCCACCAGTGATAGGGACAGCAATCAGCCCCAGCATTTT | CATSDRDSNQPQHF | few | TRBJ1-5 | . | TRBV24-1
TGTGCCAGCAGCTTAGAAGGAGGACAGGGGGCAGGCGGGGAGCTGTTTTTT | CASSLEGGQGAGGELFF | many | TRBJ2-2 | TRBD1 | TRBV7-2
TGTGCCAGCACCCCGACAGGGTCGGGAAATTCACCCCTCCACTTT | CASTPTGSGNSPLHF | . | TRBJ1-6 | TRBD1 | TRBV6-5
TGTGCCAGCAGCTTCCTGACAGGGGGCAAGGAAAAACTGTTTTTT | CASSFLTGGKEKLFF | . | TRBJ1-4 | TRBD1 | TRBV5-4
TGCAGTGCTAGAGATCAGGGGAAAAGGGGCAATCAGCCCCAGCATTTT | CSARDQGKRGNQPQHF | many | TRBJ1-5 | . | TRBV20-1
TGTGCCAGCAGTATCGCGGGAGTGGCAGATACGCAGTATTTT | CASSIAGVADTQYF | few | TRBJ2-3 | TRBD2 | TRBV25-1